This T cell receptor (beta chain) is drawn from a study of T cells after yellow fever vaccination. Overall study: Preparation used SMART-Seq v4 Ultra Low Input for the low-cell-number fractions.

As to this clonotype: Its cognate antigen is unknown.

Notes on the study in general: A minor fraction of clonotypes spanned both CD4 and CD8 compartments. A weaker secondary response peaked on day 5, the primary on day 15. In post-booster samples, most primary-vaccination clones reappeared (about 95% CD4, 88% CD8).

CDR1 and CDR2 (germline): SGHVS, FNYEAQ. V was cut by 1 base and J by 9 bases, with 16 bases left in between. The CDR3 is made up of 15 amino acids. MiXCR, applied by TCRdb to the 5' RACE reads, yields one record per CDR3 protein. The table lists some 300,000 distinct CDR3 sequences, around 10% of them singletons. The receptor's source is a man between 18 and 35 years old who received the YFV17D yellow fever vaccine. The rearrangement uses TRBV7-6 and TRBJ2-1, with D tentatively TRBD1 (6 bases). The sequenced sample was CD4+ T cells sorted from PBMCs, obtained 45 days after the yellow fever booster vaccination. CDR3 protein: CASSLDPGGLSEQFF. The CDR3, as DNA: TGTGCCAGCAGCTTAGACCCTGGGGGCCTAAGTGAGCAGTTCTTC.